This TCR beta chain was identified in a study of blood T cells in healthy people across ages. CDR1 SGHDN and CDR2 FVKESK come from the germline V gene. The CDR3 totals 16 residues. Between the trimmed V and J ends, which lost 0 bases and 1 base, there was a span of 9 bases. A second roughly 7 to 11 cycle PCR used barcoded and J-beta primers. MiXCR, applied by TCRdb to the 5' RACE reads, yields one record per CDR3 protein. The sample shows 1.8 million or so distinct CDR3 sequences, about two fifths of them seen only once. General study points: Age advanced and TCR beta diversity per million T cells fell, roughly linearly. More naive CD4+ cells and higher diversity marked long-lived donors relative to aged donors.

Remarks on this clonotype: The target antigen is unknown.

Peripheral blood, approximately 10 milliliters per donor, was collected. The TCR comes from a human donor in good health. The sequencing sample was made of blood. V usage is TRBV14 and J usage is TRBJ2-2; D may be TRBD2 (5 bases). This chain's CDR3 is CASSQDSEGNTGELFF. The CDR3 DNA is TGTGCCAGCAGCCAAGATAGCGAGGGGAACACCGGGGAGCTGTTTTTT.